This section outlines one T cell receptor beta chain sequence together with its context. This sample is part of a study of blood T cell repertoires in COVID-19. Study as a whole: From the United States, Italy and Spain came samples of acute and convalescent COVID-19. T cells, B-cell-depleted T cells, or PBMCs provided the cDNA or gDNA that served as material.

Authors' processing steps: Reference gene primer amplification gave estimated nucleated cell counts. Profiled with immunoSEQ multiplex PCR; TCRdb holds only in-frame clones, not every one. The V and J calls and clone size were taken over from that table, and D and trimming were inferred from the DNA. This sample has a few hundred thousand clones; around 83% occur once, and the top ten carry around 2%. The receptor comes from a man aged 25 to 40 who had recovered from COVID-19. Sequencing was performed on peripheral blood.

CDR3 bases: TGTGCCAGCAGCTTGGCTGGGGACAGTAGCTACAACGAGCAGTACTTC. Translated: CASSLAGDSSYNEQYF. The chain joins TRBV5-6 to TRBJ2-7; 7 bases fit TRBD1. The CDR3 totals 16 residues. Losses at the gene ends were 0 bases for V and 5 bases for J; bases not matched to a gene: 11. Looked up from germline, CDR1 is SGHDT and CDR2 is YYEEEE.